These 6 T cell receptor beta chains share one sample of origin, sequenced in a study of T cell repertoires in cytomegalovirus infection. From the reads, TCRdb called clonotypes with MiXCR, one entry per CDR3 protein. This sample carries approximately 1,000,000 distinct CDR3 sequences, 25% to 40% of them seen once, and the ten largest clones take about an eighth. No cognate antigen is known for these TCRs. The source was cultured CD8+ T cells from PBMCs, collected from culture after CMV antigen stimulation. Source of these receptors: a human donor in good health (CMV status not recorded). Some clones in this sample may be carry-over from other donors' samples.

The chain carries TRBV6-1 and TRBJ1-5; D call uncertain. This CDR3 is built from 17 residues. Trimming took 0 bases from V and 1 from J, leaving 13 bases between them. In germline, CDR1 is MNHNS, CDR2 SASEGT. The CDR3 DNA is TGTGCCAGCAGTGAAGCGTTTAGGAGCAAGAGCAATCAGCCCCAGCATTTT. Translating gives CASSEAFRSKSNQPQHF.

In this sample, this clonotype turned up once. The chain carries TRBV19 and TRBJ1-1; weak D call: TRBD1 (6 bases). The germline gives CDR1 LNHDA, CDR2 SQIVND (reference sequence). V lost 5 bases and J 3 bases, leaving 13 bases between the germline ends. The CDR3 covers 14 residues. CDR3 DNA sequence: TGTGCCAGTAGTTCACAGGGTATGGACACTGAAGCTTTCTTT. This encodes CASSSQGMDTEAFF.

This clonotype showed up many times. J is TRBJ1-1 and V is TRBV7-2; D not certain. V gave up 0 bases and J gave up 0 bases, with 11 bases separating them. Per the germline V gene, CDR1 is SGHTA and CDR2 is FQGNSA. The CDR3 length is 16 residues. The CDR3 protein is CASSLASQIMNTEAFF. CDR3 in DNA: TGTGCCAGCAGCTTAGCGAGTCAGATAATGAACACTGAAGCTTTCTTT.

This clonotype has a handful of counts. The CDR3 DNA sequence: TGTGCCAGCTGGGGGGGTGAGCAGTTCTTC. This sequence encodes CASWGGEQFF. The rearrangement joins TRBV6-2 or TRBV6-3 to TRBJ2-1; 7 bases are shared with TRBD2. J was trimmed by 9 bases and V by 8 bases; bases with no gene match: 1. Germline V gene sequence: CDR1 MNHEY, CDR2 SVGEGT. The CDR3 length is 10 residues.

Only a few counts were recorded for this clonotype. The chain combines TRBV2 with TRBJ2-3; unclear D gene. This CDR3 contains 15 residues. Germline CDR1 is SNHLY and CDR2 is FYNNEI. V was clipped by 3 bases and J by 0 bases, with 10 bases between them. The CDR3 nucleotides read TGTGCCAGCAGTGATTTTCCAGCTAGCACAGATACGCAGTATTTT. Translating it yields CASSDFPASTDTQYF.

In this sample, this clonotype turned up a few times. This chain joins TRBV7-6 and TRBJ2-1; D could derive from TRBD1 or TRBD2 (6 bases each). V was clipped by 1 base and J by 8 bases, with 15 bases between them. The CDR3 sequence is 15 residues long. From germline, CDR1 is SGHVS and CDR2 FNYEAQ. CDR3 sequence reads: CASSLGGARLYEQFF. CDR3 DNA: TGTGCCAGCAGCTTAGGGGGGGCTCGGTTGTATGAGCAGTTCTTC. Together with reference TRBV7-6 and TRBJ2-1, the CDR3 gives the full variable domain: GAGVSQSPRYKVTKRGQDVALRCDPISGHVSLYWYRQALGQGPEFLTYFNYEAQQDKSGLPNDRFSAERPEGSISTLTIQRTEQRDSAMYRCASSLGGARLYEQFFGPGTRLTVL.